This T cell receptor (beta chain) was documented in a study of cytomegalovirus exposure and HLA in healthy donors (dated by TCRdb to the late 2010s). Study-wide context: The 650 to 800 repertoires of the first cohort and the approximately 110 validation repertoires were produced on the same platform, according to a later analysis. In addition to the first cohort of 666 subjects, a separate validation cohort of 100 to 150 different subjects was used. The aim of the study was to test whether cataloging public T cell receptors could identify signatures of past pathogen exposure. The study combined high-throughput TCR immunosequencing, statistical association of individual TCRs with disease status, and machine learning to predict cytomegalovirus infection status. The study at large found these results: The study listed 164 TCR beta chains as associated with cytomegalovirus. Of the cluster scores, 85% to 95% were above 0 in a later analysis, which found that TCRs clustered in the first cohort also tended to co-occur in the roughly 130 validation repertoires. The classifier was reported to diagnose cytomegalovirus status with high specificity and sensitivity in both the original cohort and the validation cohort. The authors suggested that the approach could potentially be extended to other disease states and immunological phenotypes. In vitro tests confirmed that a few of the cytomegalovirus-associated TCR beta chains recognize cytomegalovirus antigens. Most TCR sequences were seen in very few donors, while some public TCRs were found in many individuals. The validation cohort had no HLA typing available for a later analysis, so co-occurrence within that cohort was assessed over all 110 or so repertoires.

Regarding this clone: The specificity of this receptor is unknown. Per-nucleotide qualities are absent, and no much larger clonotype sits a single base away.

Per the germline V gene, LGHNA is the CDR1 and YNFKEQ is the CDR2. From V the trimming removes 0 bases and from J it removes 7 bases, while the gene matches leave 6 bases of the junction unaccounted for. The CDR3, from cysteine to phenylalanine, totals 16 residues. Only the CDR3 portion is preserved as DNA: 48 bases, with reading frame beginning at the first base. The donors belonged to the validation cohort of over a hundred subjects, which was separate from the roughly 670-subject first cohort. Library generation was performed with the immunoSEQ multiplex PCR assay. Turning to the authors' computational methods: A statistical classification framework was built for diagnosing cytomegalovirus status from the catalog of TCR beta chain sequences. TCRdb stores this immuneACCESS table with in-frame sequences only. Part of the clones is absent; in the studies checked, under half of the shortfall reflects unresolved V genes, and no reason is known for the rest. V and J calls plus clone size are reproduced from that table; the DNA served to infer D and trimming. This sample lists tens of thousands of clones; about 90% were detected once. The ten biggest clones cover just over 3% of the sample.

Sequenced material: PBMCs. The chain employs TRBV4-2 and TRBJ2-3; 11 bases in between match TRBD2. This TCR was sampled from a man aged 18 to 35 in good health and CMV-seronegative. The DNA reads as follows: TGTGCCAGCAGCCAAGACCCTAGCGGGAGGTATAATACGCAGTATTTT. Its coded protein is CASSQDPSGRYNTQYF.